Below, 28 T cell receptor beta chains from the same sample are listed, as sequenced in a study of T cells in Graves' hyperthyroidism and ophthalmopathy. Regions amplified from RNA transcripts were the TCR beta CDR3 regions. TCR CDR3 underwent first-round RT-PCR with the HTBI primer set. TCRdb re-analysed the multiplex PCR reads in MiXCR, keeping a single row per CDR3 protein. The profile shows about 270,000 distinct CDR3 sequences, around 25% of them singletons. The source material was blood. These receptors came from a man aged 35 to 55 with Graves' hyperthyroidism that later progressed to Graves' ophthalmopathy.

In its sample, this clonotype was seen many times. The V gene is TRBV11-1, the J gene TRBJ2-2; 11 positions agree with TRBD1. This CDR3 is 16 amino acids long. The germline gives CDR1 SGHAT, CDR2 FQDESV (reference sequence). V dropped 5 bases and J dropped 6; count of bases not matched to a gene: 8. CDR3 nucleotide sequence: TGTGCCAGCAGCGACCCGGGACAGGGGGGGGCCGGGGAGCTGTTTTTT. This encodes CASSDPGQGGAGELFF.

This clonotype was counted ten times or more. The chain couples TRBV19 to TRBJ2-7; 7 bases match TRBD2. Germline lookup yields CDR1 LNHDA and CDR2 SQIVND (reference sequence). This CDR3 is built from 12 residues. With V trimmed by 4 bases and J by 7 bases, 4 bases remained unmatched. Written as DNA, the CDR3 is TGTGCCAGTAGTAAATTAGCGGGTGAGCAGTACTTC. Amino acids: CASSKLAGEQYF.

This clonotype has ten or more counts. The chain links TRBV7-3 to TRBJ2-5; D might be TRBD2 (5 bases). Germline CDR1 and CDR2: SGHTA and FQGTGA. The CDR3 spans 13 residues. Trimming removed 2 bases from V and 5 bases from J, with 9 bases in between. The CDR3: CASSLGEMETQYF. The CDR3 bases are TGTGCCAGCAGCTTAGGGGAGATGGAGACCCAGTACTTC. Full variable domain (missing parts from reference TRBV7-3 and TRBJ2-5): GAGVSQTPSNKVTEKGKYVELRCDPISGHTALYWYRQSLGQGPEFLIYFQGTGAADDSGLPNDRFFAVRPEGSVSTLKIQRTERGDSAVYLCASSLGEMETQYFGPGTRLLVL.

This clonotype was seen only once. The rearrangement joins TRBV28 to TRBJ2-7; D uncertain. Germline assignment: CDR1 MDHEN and CDR2 SYDVKM. Trimming cost V 11 bases and J 3 bases, with 8 bases left between them. The CDR3 sequence is 10 residues long. CDR3 loop: CASRGYEQYF. DNA of the CDR3: TGTGCCTCCAGAGGCTACGAGCAGTACTTC.

This clonotype was recorded many times. The rearrangement joins TRBV24-1 to TRBJ1-5, with TRBD1 as a possible D gene (5 bases). V lost 4 bases to trimming and J lost 7 bases, with 16 bases between them. The CDR3 loop spans 15 amino acids. CDR1 and CDR2 from the germline V gene are KGHDR and SFDVKD. DNA for the CDR3: TGTGCCACCAGTGAATCTGGGACCTCAGAGCAGCCCCAGCATTTT. It encodes CATSESGTSEQPQHF.

There are many counts of this clonotype. The chain couples TRBV5-1 to TRBJ1-1; D is ambiguous. V dropped 2 bases and J dropped 1 base, with 18 bases sitting between them. The CDR3 covers 17 residues. From germline, CDR1 is SGHRS and CDR2 YFSETQ. This CDR3 is CASSFGLRTRGNTEAFF. In DNA form, the CDR3 reads TGCGCCAGCAGCTTCGGACTCAGGACGCGGGGGAACACTGAAGCTTTCTTT.

This clonotype was counted many times. CDR3 bases: TGTGCCAGCAGTTTAGAGGATGGCTACACCTTC. It yields the protein CASSLEDGYTF. The J gene is TRBJ1-2, the V gene TRBV12-3 or TRBV12-4, with D hard to call. The CDR3 is made up of 11 amino acids. Between the trimmed V and J ends, which lost 1 base and 6 bases, there was a span of 3 bases.

This clonotype was counted ten times or more. The chain couples TRBV12-3 or TRBV12-4 to TRBJ1-5; D gene unclear. The length of the CDR3 is 12 residues. V was trimmed by 8 bases and J by 6 bases, leaving 11 bases between them. CDR3 loop: CASGREGQPQHF. The DNA of the CDR3 is TGTGCCAGCGGGAGGGAGGGTCAGCCCCAGCATTTT.

V is TRBV6-1 and J is TRBJ2-6, with D unresolved. CDR1 is MNHNS and CDR2 is SASEGT in the germline V gene. The length of the CDR3 is 14 residues. Between the trimmed V and J ends, which lost 6 bases and 0 bases, there was a span of 6 bases. DNA of the CDR3: TGTGCCAGCAGCGACCACTCTGGGGCCAACGTCCTGACTTTC. It specifies CASSDHSGANVLTF.

This clonotype was counted at least ten times. V is TRBV30 and J is TRBJ1-2; D unresolved. The CDR3 consists of 13 residues. The germline CDR1 and CDR2 sequences are GTSNPN and SVGIG (reference sequence). Deletions cut 5 bases from V and 4 bases from J, with 14 bases between. CDR3 in amino acids: CAWARRVTYGYTF. DNA for the CDR3: TGTGCCTGGGCGAGAAGGGTAACCTATGGCTACACCTTC.

This clonotype was detected a few times. This chain connects TRBV3-1 to TRBJ2-7; D might be TRBD2 (6 bases). Trimming stripped 1 base from V and 2 bases from J, with 12 bases between. This CDR3 comprises 15 residues. CDR1 and CDR2 from the germline V gene are LGHDT and YNNKEL (reference sequence). CDR3 amino acids: CASSQGAGRPYEQYF. CDR3 nucleotides: TGTGCCAGCAGCCAAGGTGCGGGGCGACCCTACGAGCAGTACTTC.

This clonotype was seen repeatedly, ten times or more. V gene TRBV5-8 combines with J gene TRBJ1-5; 7 bases match TRBD1. The V segment lost 4 bases and the J segment 0 bases; nucleotides outside the gene matches: 4. Germline V gene lookup returns CDR1 SGHTS and CDR2 YDEGEE. CDR3 size: 15 residues. The CDR3 sequence: CASSPGQNSNQPQHF. DNA for the CDR3: TGTGCCAGCAGCCCGGGACAGAATAGCAATCAGCCCCAGCATTTT.

This clonotype has at least ten counts. The chain carries TRBV20-1 and TRBJ2-2; 8 bases are a match to TRBD1. The germline gives CDR1 DFQATT, CDR2 SNEGSKA (reference sequence). There are 12 residues in the CDR3. The ends lost 6 bases at V and 5 bases at J; junction bases unmatched: 2. CDR3 nucleotides: TGCAGTGCGAACAGGGGGACCGGGGAGCTGTTTTTT. Its translation is CSANRGTGELFF.

The chain links TRBV6-1 to TRBJ1-1; a possible D gene is TRBD1 (6 bases). Between the trimmed V and J ends, which lost 9 bases and 6 bases, there was a span of 11 bases. In germline, CDR1 is MNHNS, CDR2 SASEGT. The CDR3 has 11 residues. The CDR3 region is CARPWGPEAFF. CDR3 sequence (DNA): TGTGCCAGGCCCTGGGGGCCTGAAGCTTTCTTT.

This clonotype has a count of ten or more. The chain is built from TRBV5-1 and TRBJ1-1; D is ambiguous. CDR3 size: 14 residues. The V and J ends lost 4 bases and 0 bases respectively, with 10 bases between them. CDR1 and CDR2 from the germline V gene are SGHRS and YFSETQ. The chain's CDR3 is CASSTSTVNTEAFF. Written as DNA, the CDR3 is TGCGCCAGCAGCACATCGACGGTGAACACTGAAGCTTTCTTT.

This clonotype was detected ten times or more. The chain is built from TRBV20-1 and TRBJ1-5; 7 bases are a match to TRBD1. This CDR3 has 13 amino acids. The V segment lost 3 bases and the J segment 8 bases; nucleotides outside the gene matches: 7. Germline assignment: CDR1 DFQATT and CDR2 SNEGSKA (reference sequence). Here the CDR3 reads CSASGTVMEPQHF. CDR3 DNA sequence: TGCAGTGCTAGCGGGACAGTCATGGAGCCCCAGCATTTT.

CDR3 amino acids: CASSGQGWYGGELFF. CDR3 bases: TGTGCCAGCAGTGGACAGGGATGGTACGGCGGGGAGCTGTTTTTT. The chain employs TRBV2 and TRBJ2-2, with TRBD1 identical over 7 bases. The CDR3 length is 15 residues. Germline lookup yields CDR1 SNHLY and CDR2 FYNNEI. V was pared by 4 bases and J by 7 bases, with 9 bases of the junction left unmatched.

This clonotype was picked up many times. The CDR3 region is CASSVHQRGNTGELFF. As DNA, the CDR3 is TGTGCCAGCAGCGTTCATCAGCGGGGGAACACCGGGGAGCTGTTTTTT. The chain combines TRBV9 with TRBJ2-2; TRBD2 aligns across 7 bases. Germline V gene sequence: CDR1 SGDLS, CDR2 YYNGEE. The junction had 5 bases not matched to a gene; V was cut back by 2 bases and J by 1 base. This CDR3 contains 16 residues.

This clonotype was counted ten times or more. V is TRBV5-1 and J is TRBJ1-1; 9 positions match TRBD1. The CDR3 spans 15 residues. Germline CDR1 reads SGHRS; CDR2 reads YFSETQ. The V segment lost 0 bases and the J segment 6 bases; nucleotides outside the gene matches: 6. The DNA of the CDR3 is TGCGCCAGCAGCTTGGGGGACAGGGCTTCTTCTGAAGCTTTCTTT. This encodes CASSLGDRASSEAFF.

For this clonotype: One junction end does not reproduce the germline sequence, and a read error may be involved. The chain is built from TRBV7-2 and TRBJ1-2; 9 positions match TRBD1. CDR3 length equals 15 residues. CDR1 is SGHTA and CDR2 is FQGNSA in the germline V gene. The CDR3 DNA reads as TGTGCCAGTAGCTTTGGACAGGGGAGCGGCTATGGCTACACCTTC. This codes for CASSFGQGSGYGYTF. Filled out from reference TRBV7-2 and TRBJ1-2, the complete variable domain reads GAGVSQSPSNKVTEKGKDVELRCDPISGHTALYWYRQSLGQGLEFLIYFQGNSAPDKSGLPSDRFSAERTGGSVSTLTIQRTQQEDSAVYLCASSFGQGSGYGYTFGSGTRLTVV.

This clonotype occurred many times. This rearrangement joins TRBV29-1 to TRBJ2-5; D is unresolved. Trimming took off 4 bases at V and 4 bases at J, with 10 bases between the two ends. The CDR3 totals 12 residues. Germline V gene lookup returns CDR1 SQVTM and CDR2 ANQGSEA. As DNA, the CDR3 is TGCAGCGTTGTCCCCCCGGGAGAGACCCAGTACTTC. It codes for CSVVPPGETQYF.

This clonotype has a count of ten or more. The J gene is TRBJ2-7, the V gene TRBV6-5; D call uncertain. The V end lost 5 bases, the J end lost 0 bases, and 8 bases lay between the germline ends. This CDR3 spans 13 amino acids. CDR1 and CDR2 (germline): MNHEY, SVGAGI. CDR3 residues: CASSRASSYEQYF. CDR3 in DNA: TGTGCCAGCAGTCGGGCCAGCTCCTACGAGCAGTACTTC.

This clonotype was detected ten times or more. The V and J genes are TRBV18 and TRBJ1-5; D is undetermined. Trimming removed 3 bases at V and 5 bases at J, with 20 bases between. Germline V CDR1 and CDR2: KGHSH, LQKENI. The CDR3 is made up of 17 amino acids. For the CDR3, the DNA is TGTGCCAGCTCACCTCGCCCTACCACCCTCGGGGATCAGCCCCAGCATTTT. Protein product: CASSPRPTTLGDQPQHF.

The chain recombines TRBV6-4 with TRBJ1-5, with D hard to call. Germline CDR1 is MRHNA and CDR2 is SNTAGT. Trimming shortened V by 5 bases and J by 5 bases, and 7 bases separated the two germline ends. The CDR3 is 12 amino acids. The CDR3 DNA follows: TGTGCCAGCAGTCCAGATCATCAGCCCCAGCATTTT. Its translation: CASSPDHQPQHF.

This clonotype showed up just a few times. A clone one base away is much larger, so this may be a read error. This chain connects TRBV4-1 to TRBJ1-1; D unresolved. Deletions cut 1 base from V and 1 base from J, with 13 bases between. The CDR3 consists of 16 residues. Germline CDR1 is MGHRA and CDR2 is YSYEKL. CDR3 sequence: CASSQAMGRRNTEAFF. The CDR3 DNA sequence: TGCGCCAGCAGCCAAGCCATGGGCAGGCGGAACACTGAAGCTTTCTTT.

Many counts were recorded for this clonotype. CDR3 in amino acids: CASSESNRRLETQYF. The CDR3 DNA reads TGCGCCAGCAGTGAGTCGAACCGACGCCTAGAGACCCAGTACTTC. The V gene is TRBV10-2, the J gene TRBJ2-5; no definite D call. Per germline, CDR1 WSHSY and CDR2 SAAADI. V lost 0 bases to trimming and J lost 4 bases, with 12 bases between them. This CDR3 contains 15 residues.

This clonotype has only a few counts. The chain employs TRBV27 and TRBJ1-5, with D uncertain. In germline, CDR1 is MNHEY, CDR2 SMNVEV (reference sequence). The ends were cut back, 9 bases at V and 6 bases at J, with 12 bases in the middle. The CDR3 totals 12 residues. CDR3 sequence reads: CASGEYGQPQHF. As DNA, the CDR3 is TGTGCCAGTGGGGAGTATGGTCAGCCCCAGCATTTT.

The chain links TRBV11-2 to TRBJ2-5, with 11 bases that match TRBD2. This CDR3 has 15 amino acids. CDR1 and CDR2 (germline): SGHAT, FQNNGV. Trimming at V came to 5 bases and at J to 2 bases, leaving 4 bases not matched to a gene. The CDR3 region has the DNA TGTGCCAGCAGCGGGACTAGCGGACAGCAAGAGACCCAGTACTTC. It yields the protein CASSGTSGQQETQYF. The whole variable domain, filled in from reference TRBV11-2 and TRBJ2-5, reads EAGVAQSPRYKIIEKRQSVAFWCNPISGHATLYWYQQILGQGPKLLIQFQNNGVVDDSQLPKDRFSAERLKGVDSTLKIQPAKLEDSAVYLCASSGTSGQQETQYFGPGTRLLVL.